These 8 T cell receptor beta chains were sequenced from one sample in a study of T cell responses to AZD1222 COVID-19 vaccine. Here immunoSEQ multiplex PCR was the method, and the copy in TCRdb shows in-frame clones only, minus some. The table lists more than 140,000 clones, 70% to 90% of them singletons. The sample here was peripheral blood, taken on day 0 of AZD1222 vaccination. Source of these receptors: an adult in good health.

This clone was found once. CDR3 residues: CASSLATWGLLNTEAFF. In nucleotides, the CDR3 is TGTGCCAGCAGCTTAGCGACTTGGGGACTGCTAAACACTGAAGCTTTCTTT. The gene calls are TRBV11-2 and TRBJ1-1; the D gene is possibly TRBD1 (5 bases). Germline V gene lookup returns CDR1 SGHAT and CDR2 FQNNGV. This CDR3 contains 17 residues. The V end was cut by 1 base, the J end by 2 bases, with 17 bases between.

The chain uses TRBV15 and TRBJ2-3; D possibly matches TRBD1 or TRBD2 (5 bases each). Trimming shortened V by 0 bases and J by 4 bases, and 20 bases separated the two germline ends. The germline V gene encodes CDR1 LNHNV and CDR2 YYDKDF (reference sequence). The CDR3 length is 18 residues. CDR3 in amino acids: CATSREPGAPGRPDTQYF. DNA for the CDR3: TGTGCCACCAGCAGAGAACCCGGGGCCCCTGGTAGGCCAGATACGCAGTATTTT.

The rearrangement links TRBV5-1 to TRBJ2-1; maybe TRBD2 (5 bases). The length of the CDR3 is 14 residues. V lost 1 base, J lost 7 bases, and 12 bases lay in between. Germline loops: CDR1 SGHRS, CDR2 YFSETQ. DNA for the CDR3: TGCGCCAGCAGCTTGATAGCTAGCAGTAATGAGCAGTTCTTC. Translated: CASSLIASSNEQFF. The full variable domain, with the rest looked up from reference TRBV5-1 and TRBJ2-1, is KAGVTQTPRYLIKTRGQQVTLSCSPISGHRSVSWYQQTPGQGLQFLFEYFSETQRNKGNFPGRFSGRQFSNSRSEMNVSTLELGDSALYLCASSLIASSNEQFFGPGTRLTVL.

The chain joins TRBV11-2 to TRBJ1-3; no firm D call. The V and J ends lost 2 bases and 0 bases respectively, with 8 bases between them. Per the germline V gene, CDR1 is SGHAT and CDR2 is FQNNGV. The CDR3 spans 15 residues. CDR3 nucleotide sequence: TGTGCCAGCAGCTTAAACAATTACTCTGGAAACACCATATATTTT. Amino acid sequence: CASSLNNYSGNTIYF.

CDR3 nucleotide sequence: TGTGCCAGCAGCTCCCAACCGGGAGGGATTAATGAGCAGTTCTTC. Its protein is CASSSQPGGINEQFF. V gene TRBV7-6 combines with J gene TRBJ2-1; 8 positions agree with TRBD2. The J segment lost 7 bases and the V segment lost 4 bases, leaving 9 bases of the junction unmatched. The CDR3 has 15 residues. Germline CDR1 reads SGHVS; CDR2 reads FNYEAQ.

The V call is TRBV4-3, the J call TRBJ2-2; the D is unclear. Germline V gives CDR1 LGHNA, CDR2 YSLEER. V was pared by 0 bases and J by 0 bases, with 14 bases between. The length of the CDR3 is 18 residues. The CDR3 bases are TGCGCCAGCAGCCAAGAATGGTTAGGGCTGACGAACACCGGGGAGCTGTTTTTT. Its protein product is CASSQEWLGLTNTGELFF.

J is TRBJ1-5 and V is TRBV29-1; D is perhaps TRBD1 (5 bases). The CDR3 has 14 residues. Per germline, CDR1 SQVTM and CDR2 ANQGSEA. With 5 bases removed from V and 2 bases from J, the gap between germline ends came to 13 bases. CDR3 bases: TGCAGCGTTTCTGCTTCGACAGGCAATCAGCCCCAGCATTTT. It specifies CSVSASTGNQPQHF.

CDR3 region: CAAQDLYGRYF. The CDR3 region has the DNA TGTGCCGCGCAAGATCTTTATGGGAGGTATTTT. The chain combines TRBV21-1 with TRBJ2-3; TRBD2, the table's D call, was not compared with the DNA. TRBV21-1 is a documented pseudogene. The CDR3 spans 11 residues.